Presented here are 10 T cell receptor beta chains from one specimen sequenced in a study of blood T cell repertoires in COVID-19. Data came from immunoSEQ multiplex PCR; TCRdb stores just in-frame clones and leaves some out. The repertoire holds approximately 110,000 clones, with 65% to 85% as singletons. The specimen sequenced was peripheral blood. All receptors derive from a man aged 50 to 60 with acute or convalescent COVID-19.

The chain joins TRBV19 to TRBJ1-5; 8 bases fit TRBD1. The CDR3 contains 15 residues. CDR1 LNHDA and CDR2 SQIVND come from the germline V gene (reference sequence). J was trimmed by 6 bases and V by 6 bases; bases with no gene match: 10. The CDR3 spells CASRLRGREGQPQHF. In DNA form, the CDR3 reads TGTGCCAGTAGGCTCAGGGGGCGAGAGGGTCAGCCCCAGCATTTT.

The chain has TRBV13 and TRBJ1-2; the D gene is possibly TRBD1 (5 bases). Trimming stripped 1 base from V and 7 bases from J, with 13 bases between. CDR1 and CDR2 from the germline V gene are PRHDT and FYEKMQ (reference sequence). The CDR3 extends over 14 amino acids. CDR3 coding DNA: TGTGCCAGCAGCTTAGAGGTGGGGGGTCGTGGCTACACCTTC. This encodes CASSLEVGGRGYTF.

The CDR3 spells CAIGAPNQPQHF. The CDR3 DNA is TGTGCCATCGGGGCCCCCAATCAGCCCCAGCATTTT. The chain recombines TRBV10-3 with TRBJ1-5, with D perhaps matching TRBD1 (5 bases). With 8 bases removed from V and 3 bases from J, the gap between germline ends came to 8 bases. The CDR3 loop spans 12 amino acids. Germline loops: CDR1 ENHRY, CDR2 SYGVKD.

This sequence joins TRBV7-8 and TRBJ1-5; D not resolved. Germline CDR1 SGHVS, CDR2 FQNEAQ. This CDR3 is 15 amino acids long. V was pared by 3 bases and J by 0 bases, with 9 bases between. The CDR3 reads CASSFDGLSNQPQHF. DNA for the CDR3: TGTGCCAGCAGCTTCGACGGACTTAGCAATCAGCCCCAGCATTTT.

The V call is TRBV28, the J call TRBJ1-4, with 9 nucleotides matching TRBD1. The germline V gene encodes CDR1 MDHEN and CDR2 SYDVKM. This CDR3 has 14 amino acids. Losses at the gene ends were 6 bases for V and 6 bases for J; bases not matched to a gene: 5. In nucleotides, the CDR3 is TGTGCCAGCAGGGCTACAGGGGGCGATGAAAAACTGTTTTTT. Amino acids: CASRATGGDEKLFF.

CDR3 loop: CASSSGTGVQSNEKLFF. DNA of the CDR3: TGTGCCAGTAGTTCCGGGACAGGGGTCCAAAGTAATGAAAAACTGTTTTTT. The rearrangement links TRBV19 to TRBJ1-4; 10 bases are a match to TRBD1. Germline V CDR1 and CDR2: LNHDA, SQIVND (reference sequence). V trimming: 5 bases; J trimming: 4 bases; junction bases outside the gene matches: 10. The CDR3 consists of 17 residues. Complete variable domain (other parts from reference TRBV19 and TRBJ1-4): DGGITQSPKYLFRKEGQNVTLSCEQNLNHDAMYWYRQDPGQGLRLIYYSQIVNDFQKGDIAEGYSVSREKKESFPLTVTSAQKNPTAFYLCASSSGTGVQSNEKLFFGSGTQLSVL.

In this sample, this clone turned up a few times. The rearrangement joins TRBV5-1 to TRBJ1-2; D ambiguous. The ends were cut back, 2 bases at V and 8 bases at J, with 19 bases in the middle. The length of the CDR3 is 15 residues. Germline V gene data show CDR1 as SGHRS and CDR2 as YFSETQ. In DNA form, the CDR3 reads TGCGCCAGCAGCTTAGCATTGACGGACTTAGGAGGCTACACCTTC. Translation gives CASSLALTDLGGYTF.

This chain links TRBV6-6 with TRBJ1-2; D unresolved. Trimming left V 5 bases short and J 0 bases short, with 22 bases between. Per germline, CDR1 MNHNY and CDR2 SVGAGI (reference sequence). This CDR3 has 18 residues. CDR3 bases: TGTGCCAGCAGTCCCCGGTCGTTAGTAGCCTTTTCTAACTATGGCTACACCTTC. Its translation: CASSPRSLVAFSNYGYTF.

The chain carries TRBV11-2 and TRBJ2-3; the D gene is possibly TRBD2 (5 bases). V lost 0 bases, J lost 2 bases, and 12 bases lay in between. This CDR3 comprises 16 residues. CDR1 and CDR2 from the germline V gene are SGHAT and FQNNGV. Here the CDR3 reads CASSLEGLAPTDTQYF. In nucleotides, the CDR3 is TGTGCCAGCAGCTTAGAAGGACTCGCCCCCACAGATACGCAGTATTTT. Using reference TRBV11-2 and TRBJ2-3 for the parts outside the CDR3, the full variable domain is EAGVAQSPRYKIIEKRQSVAFWCNPISGHATLYWYQQILGQGPKLLIQFQNNGVVDDSQLPKDRFSAERLKGVDSTLKIQPAKLEDSAVYLCASSLEGLAPTDTQYFGPGTRLTVL.

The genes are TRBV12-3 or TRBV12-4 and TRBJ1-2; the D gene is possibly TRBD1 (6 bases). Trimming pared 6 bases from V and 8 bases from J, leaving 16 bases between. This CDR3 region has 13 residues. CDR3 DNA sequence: TGTGCCAGCAGGATCGACAGGTTGGGCGGCTACACCTTC. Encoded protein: CASRIDRLGGYTF.